The following is a T cell receptor beta chain sequence with its context. Its antigen is as yet unknown. Using immunoSEQ multiplex PCR, the repertoire was profiled, and TCRdb retains in-frame clones only, with some absent. In the table there are 120,000 to 150,000 clones, approximately 91% of which are singletons. This specimen comes from a study of cytomegalovirus exposure and HLA in healthy donors. Whole-study results and caveats: Subsequent analysis of the roughly 120 validation repertoires found a tendency for first-cohort TCR clusters to co-occur. Specificity of a few CMV-associated chains for CMV antigens was verified in vitro.

This clonotype originated in a man aged 18 to 29 in good health and CMV-seronegative. Source material: PBMCs.

Written as DNA, the CDR3 is TGTGCCAGCACGACGGGACAAGAGACCCAGTACTTC. Amino acids: CASTTGQETQYF. The chain recombines TRBV2 with TRBJ2-5, with D perhaps TRBD2 (5 bases). CDR3 length equals 12 residues. Germline V lookup: CDR1 SNHLY, CDR2 FYNNEI. V lost 7 bases, J lost 2 bases, and 8 bases lay in between. The variable domain in full, completed from reference TRBV2 and TRBJ2-5, reads EPEVTQTPSHQVTQMGQEVILRCVPISNHLYFYWYRQILGQKVEFLVSFYNNEISEKSEIFDDQFSVERPDGSNFTLKIRSTKLEDSAMYFCASTTGQETQYFGPGTRLLVL.